This TCR beta chain was captured by sequencing in a study of cytomegalovirus exposure and HLA in healthy donors. Study-level findings and limits: Most of the TCR beta V segments (in an earlier analysis) were productive either about 87% or about 30% of the time.

Primers included in the PCR were 60 Vbeta and 13 Jbeta primers. The data were produced by immunoSEQ multiplex PCR, yet TCRdb's version contains in-frame clones alone and is incomplete. The sample records tens of thousands of clones, about 70% being singletons. Of note for this clone: Its antigen is not identified.

Sequenced input: PBMCs. The receptor was isolated from a young man in good health and CMV-seronegative.

CDR3 residues: CAIRDSLDGNQPQHF. The CDR3 coding sequence is TGTGCCATCAGGGACAGTCTGGACGGCAATCAGCCCCAGCATTTT. The chain combines TRBV10-3 with TRBJ1-5, with TRBD1 as a possible D gene (6 bases). The CDR3 extends over 15 amino acids. Looked up from germline, CDR1 is ENHRY and CDR2 is SYGVKD. V lost 6 bases and J 2 bases, leaving 14 bases between the germline ends.